This T cell receptor (beta chain) was observed in a study of CD8+ T cells in alopecia areata. Study details: In an open-label trial, patients got 5 to 10 mg tofacitinib twice daily. Once tofacitinib had been taken for 6 to 18 months, 6 months off drug followed.

Stated treatment: oral pan-JAK inhibitor, 5-10 mg twice daily. It was from PBMCs that CD4+ and CD8+ T cells were sorted. RNA, once extracted, was reverse transcribed into cDNA for use as the sequencing template. Some clones are missing from TCRdb's copy, which holds only in-frame ones; the method was immunoSEQ multiplex PCR. The sample lists about 210,000 clones; more than 30% were seen once. Germline V CDR1 and CDR2: SEHNR, FQNEAQ (reference sequence). V lost 1 base and J lost 7, with 14 bases in between. This CDR3 contains 15 residues. The origin of this receptor is a human donor with alopecia areata. Material: CD4+ T cells sorted from blood, obtained at week 34, from a patient treated with tofacitinib. The chain employs TRBV7-9 and TRBJ2-1, with D possibly being TRBD2 (5 bases). The CDR3 coding sequence is TGTGCCAGCAGCTTAGGTAGCGATGCGGTAAATGAGCAGTTCTTC. Translation gives CASSLGSDAVNEQFF.